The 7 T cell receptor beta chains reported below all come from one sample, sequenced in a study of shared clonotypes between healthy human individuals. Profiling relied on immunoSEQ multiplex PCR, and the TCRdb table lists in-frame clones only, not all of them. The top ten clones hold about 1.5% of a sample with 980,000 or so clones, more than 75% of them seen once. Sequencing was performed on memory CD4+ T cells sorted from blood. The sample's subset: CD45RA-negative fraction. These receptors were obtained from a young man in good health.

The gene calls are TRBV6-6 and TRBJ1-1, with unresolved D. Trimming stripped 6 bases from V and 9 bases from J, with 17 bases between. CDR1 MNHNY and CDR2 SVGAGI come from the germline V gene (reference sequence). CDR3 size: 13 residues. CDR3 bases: TGTGCCAGCAGAAACACACTAGGGTCTCAAGCTTTCTTT. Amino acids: CASRNTLGSQAFF.

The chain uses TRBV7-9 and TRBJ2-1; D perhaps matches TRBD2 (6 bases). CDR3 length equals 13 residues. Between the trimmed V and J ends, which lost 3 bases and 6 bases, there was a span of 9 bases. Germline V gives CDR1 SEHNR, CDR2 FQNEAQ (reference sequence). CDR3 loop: CASSFGGVNEQFF. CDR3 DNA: TGTGCCAGCAGCTTTGGAGGGGTCAATGAGCAGTTCTTC.

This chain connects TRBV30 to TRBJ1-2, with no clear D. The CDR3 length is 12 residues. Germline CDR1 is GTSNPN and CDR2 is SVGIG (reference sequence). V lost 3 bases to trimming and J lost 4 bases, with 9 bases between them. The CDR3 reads CAWSLWTYGYTF. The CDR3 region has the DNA TGTGCCTGGAGCCTTTGGACCTATGGCTACACCTTC.

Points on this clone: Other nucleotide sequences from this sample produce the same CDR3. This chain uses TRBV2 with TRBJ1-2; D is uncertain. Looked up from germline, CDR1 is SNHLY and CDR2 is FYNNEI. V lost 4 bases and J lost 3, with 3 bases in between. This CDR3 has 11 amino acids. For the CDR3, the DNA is TGTGCCAGCAGTGGAGACTATGGCTACACCTTC. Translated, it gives CASSGDYGYTF.

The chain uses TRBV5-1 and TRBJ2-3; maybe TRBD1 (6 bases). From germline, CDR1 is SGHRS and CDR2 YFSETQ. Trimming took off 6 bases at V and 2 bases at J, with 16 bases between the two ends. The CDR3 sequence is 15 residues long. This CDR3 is CASTLSGVNTDTQYF. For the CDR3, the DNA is TGCGCCAGCACCCTGTCAGGGGTGAACACAGATACGCAGTATTTT.

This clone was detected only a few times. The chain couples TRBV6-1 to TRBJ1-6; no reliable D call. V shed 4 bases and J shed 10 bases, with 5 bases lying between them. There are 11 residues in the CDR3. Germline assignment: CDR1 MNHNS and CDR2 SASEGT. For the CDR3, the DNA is TGTGCCAGCAGTGGAGTATCACCCCTCCACTTT. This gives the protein CASSGVSPLHF.

This CDR3 is CASSLAGTSGNTGELFF. CDR3 nucleotides: TGCGCCAGCAGCTTGGCTGGGACTAGCGGGAACACCGGGGAGCTGTTTTTT. This chain links TRBV5-1 with TRBJ2-2; 11 bases agree with TRBD2. The V gene end was trimmed by 0 bases and the J gene end by 1 base; junction bases not matched to a gene: 2. Germline CDR1 reads SGHRS; CDR2 reads YFSETQ. The CDR3 extends over 17 amino acids.